This T cell receptor beta chain was observed in a study of cytomegalovirus exposure and HLA in healthy donors (dated by TCRdb to about 2017). Describing the broader study: In an earlier analysis of roughly 500 of the donors, under 300 Gb of sequence data and 95 million to 130 million unique TCR beta sequences from 180 million or so T cells were reported. Among approximately 370 genotyped donors of the cohort, an average of around 240,000 unique TCR beta nucleotide sequences was sequenced per donor, of which roughly 17% were non-productive. Both class I and class II loci were covered by HLA typing, at four-digit resolution. The study was designed to test whether signatures of past pathogen exposure could be identified by cataloging public T cell receptors. An early release covering about 600 HLA-typed donors comprised around 300 gigabases of sequencing data and around 85 million unique TCR sequences. To predict cytomegalovirus infection status, the study brought together high-throughput TCR immunosequencing, statistical association of individual TCRs with disease status, and machine learning. Donor age, sex, ethnicity and CMV serostatus were collected together with the repertoire data. Typing coverage varied by locus: roughly 629-640 donors for A, B, C, DRB1 and DQB1; approximately 560 for DQA1; 606 for DPA1; fewer than 480 for DPB1. An earlier analysis of more than 450 of the donors used high-throughput TCR beta sequencing to judge whether each TCR beta V gene segment behaved as functional or pseudogenic. Roughly 5 DR-DQ haplotypes were treated as single units for association and clustering because of strong linkage in the cohort. Along with the roughly 700-subject first cohort, a separate validation cohort of over a hundred different subjects was used. Every repertoire in the discovery cohort had been generated on one and the same sequencing platform. In a later genetic analysis, genome-wide SNP genotypes for about 65% of the roughly 670 donors were used, and that subset was treated as a discovery cohort. Rather than using new phenotypic data, the later analysis identified candidate immune exposures from TCR beta sequences and from how often those sequences occurred across donors. To study patterns of TCR occurrence, a later analysis re-analyzed previously published TCR beta repertoires from 650 to 750 donors and added high-resolution HLA genotyping. Of the 300 to 450 genotyped donors, about 80% fell in the genetic ancestry cluster associated with self-reported Caucasian donors. Using immunosequencing, the study profiled T cell repertoires from approximately 700 subjects and related those repertoires to cytomegalovirus serostatus. The investigation overall reported the following: For the cohort, immune exposure information was limited to CMV serostatus. The classifier was reported to diagnose cytomegalovirus status with high specificity and sensitivity in both the original and validation cohorts. According to the authors, the approach could potentially be generalized to other disease states and immunological phenotypes. In a later genetic analysis, fewer N-insertions in productive TCRs were reported among donors in an Asian-associated ancestry cluster than the approximately 710-donor mean. Linkage disequilibrium might explain the correlated functional status among segregating V segments, but an unknown experimental factor could not be ruled out. When HLA alleles, especially DR and DQ, strongly co-occurred, TCR associations were difficult to assign to individual alleles. Because counts were too low, seventeen rarely observed V segments, including chromosome 9 orphons, were left out of the earlier analysis of about 620 of the donors. Only TCR beta chains were sequenced in this cohort, and the absence of alpha or paired-chain data limited detectable features. The study gave a list of 150 to 200 TCR beta chains associated with cytomegalovirus. An earlier analysis of approximately 600 of the donors showed that most TCR beta V segments appeared in productive rearrangements either about 90% or about 30% of the time, which broadly matched IMGT annotations. At a false discovery rate of 0.05, a later analysis linked around 17,000 TCR beta sequences to specific HLA alleles. Because HLA typing was unavailable for some donors at each locus, only the typed subset was used in association tests. In a later analysis, TCR association rates were found to vary across HLA loci, with the most associated TCRs seen for DRB1 alleles and the fewest for HLA-C alleles. In a later analysis, most CMV-associated TCR beta chains were found to appear HLA-restricted, with HLA associations seemingly driven largely by CMV exposure. Most TCR sequences were seen in very few donors, while some public TCRs were found in many individuals. A cluster of highly shared sequence variants was judged likely to represent a technical artifact of the sequencing pipeline. Some IMGT-functional V segments, including TRBV6-2 and TRBV6-3, could not be told apart with the 87-base-pair reads, so those segments were excluded. A further reported finding was that TCR beta sequences accurately predicted the HLA-A and HLA-B alleles for most subjects in the first cohort. In a later analysis, several top co-occurrence clusters were reported to appear linked to parvovirus B19, influenza, CMV and Epstein-Barr virus. V-gene and J-gene trimming of TCR beta chains was associated with a missense DCLRE1C variant in a later genetic analysis, and the association was replicated in an independent cohort. Roughly uniform sequencing depth across donors was assumed in presence/absence analyses, although this assumption may not hold. In a later analysis, HLA-associated TCR beta chains were found to be more clonally expanded and to have lower generation probabilities than equally common non-associated chains. In vitro tests confirmed that a few of the cytomegalovirus-associated TCR beta chains recognize cytomegalovirus antigens.

The CDR3 numbers 15 residues from cysteine through phenylalanine. The retained sequence is limited to the CDR3, 45 bases, with the frame set at the first base. The CDR1 and CDR2 encoded by the germline V gene are MNHEY and SVGAGI. Germline trimming: 1 base from V, 8 bases from J; junction bases outside gene matches: 6. The library was obtained by the immunoSEQ multiplex PCR assay. For the multiplex PCR, a mixture combining 60 forward primers for TCR Vbeta segments and 13 reverse primers for TCR Jbeta segments was used. The CDR3 region of rearranged TCR beta genes was amplified from genomic DNA by a multiplex PCR assay. The amplified TCR beta libraries were sequenced on the Illumina HiSeq System as 87-base-pair reads. Per the source publication's procedure: Across the 600 to 700 repertoires, a later analysis counted approximately 75 million unique TCR beta chains, around 11 million of which were shared by at least two donors. Raw reads were error-corrected and collapsed into unique sequences with a nearest-neighbor algorithm that merged closely related sequences to remove PCR and sequencing errors. To assign V, D and J gene segments, CDR3 sequences were aligned to IMGT reference sequences. For a sequence to be retained, a match of at least six nucleotides was required to both a V gene segment and a J gene segment. A rearrangement counted as productive if the CDR3 had no stop codons and remained in frame with V and J, and every other rearrangement counted as non-productive. CDR3 was defined by IMGT convention, running from the second conserved V-encoded cysteine to the conserved J-encoded phenylalanine. In an earlier analysis of 500 to 650 of the donors, sequences lacking an unambiguous match to a single V gene segment were excluded. An earlier analysis of a few hundred of the donors called V segments functional above 56.7% productive rearrangements and segregating when the between-donor standard deviation exceeded 5%. A statistical classification framework was built to diagnose cytomegalovirus status from the catalog of TCR beta chain sequences. V and J gene assignment, in a later analysis, came from comparing TCR nucleotide sequences with IMGT/GENE-DB human TR gene sequences. Using the TCRdist pipeline, a later analysis assigned CDR3 sequences along with most-parsimonious VDJ recombination scenarios. A later analysis defined each TCR beta chain by its CDR3 amino acid sequence plus V-gene family, and excluded reads lacking a unique V-gene family. In a later analysis, approximately 590 highly shared, low-generation-probability nucleotide sequences were removed to address suspected cross-contamination and a sequencing artifact. A later analysis calculated a clonal expansion index for each public chain from normalized within-repertoire ranks of inferred template counts. In a later analysis, generation probabilities were computed using a VDJ recombination model fitted to out-of-frame rearrangements, and the results were checked against IGoR. In a later analysis, TCR-TCR, TCR-HLA and TCR-CMV co-occurrence was scored with hypergeometric tests, and a repertoire-size bias correction was applied to TCR pairs. In a later analysis, false discovery rates were estimated by permuting HLA or CMV assignments 20 times. A later analysis grouped co-occurring TCRs with DBSCAN, adding TCRdist sequence similarity when clustering within HLA-allele-positive subsets. For co-occurrence clustering, repertoires with fewer than 30,000 or more than 120,000 public chains were excluded, along with four or five repertoires with anomalous nucleotide sharing. As stored in TCRdb, this immuneACCESS dataset retains in-frame rearrangements with V and J assigned. A fraction of the clones does not appear; measured against another copy, unresolved V genes explain less than half of the discrepancy, and the remainder lacks a known reason. The V and J calls and the clone size are those of that table, but D and trimming were determined from the DNA. This sample's table carries around 70,000 clones. Jointly, the top ten make up less than 6% of the sample.

Points on this clone: The target of this receptor is not known.

In total, roughly 710 healthy bone marrow donors made up the cohort. At the time of sampling, every cohort member was nominally healthy, though immune exposures that went unrecorded were likely present. The donor was CMV seronegative and was included in the group of a few hundred seronegative cohort members. A peripheral blood sample was provided by each donor, and peripheral blood mononuclear cells were used for TCR beta sequencing. The Qiagen DNeasy Blood Extraction Kit was used to extract genomic DNA from the blood cell samples. This receptor was taken from a man aged 35 to 55 in good health and CMV-seronegative. Here the chain combines TRBV6-5 and TRBJ1-2; 11 central nucleotides agree with TRBD1. The material sequenced was PBMCs. The CDR3 corresponds to CASSYLGTGGWGYTF. The DNA sequence is given as TGTGCCAGCAGTTACTTGGGGACAGGGGGATGGGGCTACACCTTC.